A selection of T cell receptor beta chains follows, all from one sample in a study of T cells expressing NK-cell markers. TCRdb reprocessed the 5' RACE reads and keeps a single row for each CDR3 protein, giving no DNA. The sample has about 460,000 distinct CDR3 sequences; the top ten hold approximately 1.5%. The specimen sequenced was blood T cells: a sorted CD56 or NKG2C T cell subset, CD4+ or CD8+ T cells, or bulk PBMC T cells (not recorded which). These receptor sequences come from a woman aged 45-59 years in good health. Both conserved end residues are part of each CDR3.

v_gene	j_gene	CDR3aa
TRBV24-1	TRBJ2-7	CATSDPGTSGTYEQYF
TRBV20-1	TRBJ2-3	CSAKQGLLTDTQYF
TRBV7-2	TRBJ1-4	CASSSTGEDEKLFF
TRBV19	TRBJ1-5	CASSILRGISNQPQHF
TRBV12-3/TRBV12-4	TRBJ1-6	CASRPTGPRWNSPLHF
TRBV28	TRBJ2-7	CASRRQGGEQYF
TRBV24-1	TRBJ2-1	CATDGAGVPNYNEQFF
TRBV5-1	TRBJ2-1	CASSLARDEQFF
TRBV29-1	TRBJ2-4	CSVGQGLKNIQYF
TRBV28	TRBJ1-1	CASSPPFRGGSEAFF
TRBV5-1	TRBJ2-1	CASSREVDNEQFF
TRBV3-1	TRBJ2-1	CASSQGGGQYNEQFF
TRBV20-1	TRBJ1-2	CSAVYRSSYGYTF
TRBV5-1	TRBJ2-6	CASSLDLGAAGANVLTF
TRBV20-1	TRBJ2-1	CSARDWVPGIEQFF
TRBV24-1	TRBJ2-5	CATSDSRAGGRETQYF
TRBV11-2	TRBJ2-5	CASSLRRGIQETQYF
TRBV5-1	TRBJ2-1	CASSLGGAGSYNEQFF
TRBV24-1	TRBJ2-3	CATSDSGGARTDTQYF
TRBV5-1	TRBJ2-1	CASSLVLAGAQYNEQFF
TRBV24-1	TRBJ2-3	CATRRTGVDMQYF
TRBV9	TRBJ2-1	CASSALARSYNEQFF
TRBV5-5	TRBJ2-3	CASSFAPSGDTQYF
TRBV7-9	TRBJ2-3	CASSLARQFGNTQYF
TRBV2	TRBJ2-6	CASQKGGSGANVLTF
TRBV6-5	TRBJ2-2	CASSYSQLPGELFF
TRBV29-1	TRBJ1-1	CSVRTARIYTEASF
TRBV11-3	TRBJ2-1	CASSLGGGAYNEQFF
TRBV4-2	TRBJ1-3	CASRSTSGNTIYF
TRBV12-3/TRBV12-4	TRBJ2-5	CASTPGGLAGGRVTQYF
TRBV5-1	TRBJ2-1	CASSLVEASNNEQFF
TRBV12-3/TRBV12-4	TRBJ1-1	CASSSAAGPGQGIFEAFF
TRBV20-1	TRBJ1-1	CSAAWRMNTEAFF
TRBV29-1	TRBJ2-3	CSVVGPTSGRTDTQYF
TRBV29-1	TRBJ2-1	CSAATPGRPGEQFF
TRBV29-1	TRBJ1-5	CSVAPRDRGHQPQHF
TRBV6-5	TRBJ2-3	CASSYEAGLNTDTQYF
TRBV6-5	TRBJ1-4	CASRLYGNEKLFF
TRBV5-7	TRBJ1-1	CASSTPDRPIPPDTEAFF
TRBV11-2	TRBJ1-1	CASSLVLGTEAFF
TRBV12-3/TRBV12-4	TRBJ1-3	CASRSHLSGNTIYF
TRBV10-1	TRBJ2-3	CASSASAGAHRDTQYF
TRBV19	TRBJ2-4	CASSIGGRGTKNIQYF
TRBV6-1	TRBJ2-1	CASSDEPGRAGGQFF
TRBV6-5	TRBJ1-2	CAVLGGPGYTF
TRBV28	TRBJ1-1	CTSRGISIGTEAFF
TRBV6-5	TRBJ2-5	CASGRAWTSGVQETQYF
TRBV29-1	TRBJ2-1	CSVDKGGGLAGVRAYNEQFF